Following are 4 T cell receptor beta chains from one sample sequenced in a study of CD8 T cells in ankylosing spondylitis. MiXCR, run by TCRdb on the 5' RACE reads, gives a single entry per CDR3 protein. This table holds 200,000 to 250,000 distinct CDR3 sequences, roughly a tenth found once. Sequencing was carried out using blood, either unsorted or a sorted T cell fraction (not recorded which). The receptor source for this set is a male donor with ankylosing spondylitis or in good health (not recorded which).

Ten or more counts support this clonotype. V and J are TRBV7-2 and TRBJ2-3; 7 bases map to TRBD1. The ends lost 1 base at V and 0 bases at J; junction bases unmatched: 4. Germline V gives CDR1 SGHTA, CDR2 FQGNSA. The CDR3 extends over 16 amino acids. In nucleotides, the CDR3 is TGTGCCAGCAGCTTAGACAGGACAGGAAGCACAGATACGCAGTATTTT. As protein: CASSLDRTGSTDTQYF.

This clonotype has a handful of counts. The rearrangement uses TRBV18 and TRBJ2-7, with D possibly matching TRBD1 (5 bases). Looked up from germline, CDR1 is KGHSH and CDR2 is LQKENI. Trimming shortened V by 2 bases and J by 3 bases, and 14 bases separated the two germline ends. The CDR3 length is 15 residues. CDR3 protein: CASSPDQGKNYEQYF. The CDR3 DNA follows: TGTGCCAGCTCACCAGACCAGGGCAAGAACTACGAGCAGTACTTC.

This rearrangement joins TRBV5-1 to TRBJ1-1; weak D call: TRBD1 (6 bases). CDR1 is SGHRS and CDR2 is YFSETQ in the germline V gene. CDR3 size: 14 residues. With 2 bases removed from V and 6 bases from J, the gap between germline ends came to 14 bases. CDR3 coding DNA: TGCGCCAGCAGCTTAAGACAGGACGGCGCTGAAGCTTTCTTT. This codes for CASSLRQDGAEAFF.

This clonotype was counted only a few times. V usage is TRBV5-5 and J usage is TRBJ2-5; D tentatively reads TRBD1 or TRBD2 (6 bases each). Trimming pared 0 bases from V and 7 bases from J, leaving 13 bases between. This CDR3 region has 14 residues. In germline, CDR1 is SGHKS, CDR2 YYEKEE (reference sequence). Here the CDR3 DNA reads TGTGCCAGCAGCTTGGTCGGGGGCGAAGGGACCCAGTACTTC. As protein: CASSLVGGEGTQYF.